Following are 5 T cell receptor beta chains from one sample sequenced in a study of cytomegalovirus exposure and HLA in healthy donors (dated by TCRdb to 2016 to 2017). The library came from the immunoSEQ multiplex PCR assay. The table was pulled from immuneACCESS by TCRdb, which kept in-frame rearrangements only. Such tables lose some clones; where checked, under half of the loss comes from unresolved V genes, and the rest has no known cause. For this sample the table gives 85,000 to 120,000 clones, of which around 96% were detected only once. The ten top clones hold roughly 0.82% of the sample. Sequencing used PBMCs. All receptors come from a woman aged 18-29 years in good health and CMV-seronegative.

The chain carries TRBV4-1 and TRBJ2-1, with 14 bases fitting TRBD2. Germline loops: CDR1 MGHRA, CDR2 YSYEKL. J was trimmed by 5 bases and V by 6 bases; bases with no gene match: 6. The CDR3 is made up of 16 amino acids. The CDR3, as DNA: TGCGCCAGCAGGGGACTAGCGGGGGATCCGGACAATGAGCAGTTCTTC. This sequence encodes CASRGLAGDPDNEQFF.

This chain links TRBV20-1 with TRBJ1-2, with a weak D call TRBD1 (5 bases). V lost 6 bases to trimming and J lost 13 bases, with 18 bases between them. CDR3 size: 11 residues. Germline CDR1 reads DFQATT; CDR2 reads SNEGSKA (reference sequence). The CDR3 spells CSATPGGGGTF. CDR3 DNA: TGCAGTGCAACCCCGGGCGGGGGTGGCACCTTC.

V is TRBV9 and J is TRBJ2-3; the match to TRBD2 covers 9 bases. After removal of 7 bases from V and 2 bases from J, the junction contained 8 bases not matched to a gene. Germline CDR1 is SGDLS and CDR2 is YYNGEE. This CDR3 region has 15 residues. The DNA of the CDR3 is TGTGCCAGCTCAAGGACTAGCGACATCACAGATACGCAGTATTTT. Its translation: CASSRTSDITDTQYF.

The V gene is TRBV4-1, the J gene TRBJ2-5; 8 nucleotides align to TRBD1. The CDR3 totals 14 residues. Trimming removed 6 bases from V and 5 bases from J; junction bases left unmatched: 8. Germline CDR1 MGHRA, CDR2 YSYEKL. For the CDR3, the DNA is TGCGCCAGCAGTTCGACAGGGGATGTGGAGACCCAGTACTTC. It codes for CASSSTGDVETQYF.

The chain has TRBV19 and TRBJ2-3; 7 nucleotides agree with TRBD1. The CDR3 loop spans 17 amino acids. CDR1 is LNHDA, CDR2 SQIVND, per germline (reference sequence). Trimming cost V 4 bases and J 1 base; bases outside gene matches: 11. The CDR3 protein is CASSTRGPGHRTDTQYF. The CDR3 DNA is TGTGCCAGTAGTACTAGGGGGCCGGGACACCGCACAGATACGCAGTATTTT. Full variable domain (outside the CDR3, taken from reference TRBV19 and TRBJ2-3): DGGITQSPKYLFRKEGQNVTLSCEQNLNHDAMYWYRQDPGQGLRLIYYSQIVNDFQKGDIAEGYSVSREKKESFPLTVTSAQKNPTAFYLCASSTRGPGHRTDTQYFGPGTRLTVL.